The 8 T cell receptor beta chains in this list originate from one sample, sequenced in a study of blood T cell repertoires in COVID-19. The data were produced by immunoSEQ multiplex PCR, yet TCRdb's version contains in-frame clones alone and is incomplete. The sample includes tens of thousands of clones, 89% of them seen just once. Sequences were obtained from peripheral blood. The source of these receptors is a man aged 50-60 years with acute or convalescent COVID-19.

The chain carries TRBV5-1 and TRBJ1-2, with 8 nucleotides matching TRBD1. Germline V lookup: CDR1 SGHRS, CDR2 YFSETQ. The CDR3 totals 12 residues. The V gene end was trimmed by 6 bases and the J gene end by 8 bases; junction bases not matched to a gene: 6. The CDR3 sequence: CASTDRATGYTF. CDR3 coding DNA: TGCGCCAGCACGGACAGGGCCACCGGCTACACCTTC. Variable domain in full (rest from reference TRBV5-1 and TRBJ1-2): KAGVTQTPRYLIKTRGQQVTLSCSPISGHRSVSWYQQTPGQGLQFLFEYFSETQRNKGNFPGRFSGRQFSNSRSEMNVSTLELGDSALYLCASTDRATGYTFGSGTRLTVV.

The V gene is TRBV4-3, the J gene TRBJ1-1; 8 nucleotides match TRBD1. Germline loops: CDR1 LGHNA, CDR2 YSLEER. The V gene end was trimmed by 3 bases and the J gene end by 1 base; junction bases not matched to a gene: 10. The length of the CDR3 is 17 residues. CDR3 amino acids: CASSQGAGGEPNTEAFF. The CDR3 region has the DNA TGCGCCAGCAGCCAGGGGGCAGGGGGCGAACCGAACACTGAAGCTTTCTTT.

This clone occurred once. This rearrangement joins TRBV11-2 to TRBJ1-1; D is ambiguous. Germline V gene data show CDR1 as SGHAT and CDR2 as FQNNGV. The CDR3 spans 13 residues. V shed 1 base and J shed 1 base, with 4 bases lying between them. CDR3 amino acids: CASSLGGNTEAFF. CDR3 DNA: TGTGCCAGCAGCTTAGGAGGGAACACTGAAGCTTTCTTT.

The V and J genes are TRBV6-5 and TRBJ1-1; D perhaps matches TRBD1 (6 bases). The CDR3 contains 15 residues. Trimming took off 6 bases at V and 3 bases at J, with 17 bases between the two ends. Germline-derived CDR1 and CDR2 are MNHEY and SVGAGI. CDR3: CASRSGGRGDTEAFF. CDR3 coding DNA: TGTGCCAGCAGATCCGGGGGCCGGGGGGACACTGAAGCTTTCTTT.

This chain uses TRBV11-2 with TRBJ1-1, with D uncertain. The CDR3 runs to 14 residues. Germline lookup yields CDR1 SGHAT and CDR2 FQNNGV. The ends were cut back, 5 bases at V and 4 bases at J, with 14 bases in the middle. The CDR3 is CASSPTGAPTEAFF. CDR3 sequence (DNA): TGTGCCAGCAGCCCAACCGGAGCCCCCACTGAAGCTTTCTTT.

The V and J genes are TRBV23-1 and TRBJ2-7; maybe TRBD1 (5 bases). TRBV23-1 is an ORF; its function is uncertain. CDR3 length: 14 amino acids. The V end was cut by 2 bases, the J end by 1 base, with 9 bases between. The CDR3 DNA sequence: TGCGCCAGCAGTCAAGAGCAGGGTTCCTACGAGCAGTACGTC. Protein product: CASSQEQGSYEQYV.

This chain uses TRBV27 with TRBJ2-5; 7 positions match TRBD1. Germline V CDR1 and CDR2: MNHEY, SMNVEV (reference sequence). The CDR3 consists of 16 residues. Trimming at V came to 3 bases and at J to 4 bases, leaving 11 bases not matched to a gene. CDR3 DNA: TGTGCCAGCAGTTTCATAAGCGGACAGGCTCTAGAGACCCAGTACTTC. It yields the protein CASSFISGQALETQYF.

The CDR3 region has the DNA TGCGCCAGCAGCCAAGTCCAGGACGGGACCTACGAGCAGTACTTC. Protein: CASSQVQDGTYEQYF. V is TRBV4-1 and J is TRBJ2-7, with TRBD2 as a possible D gene (5 bases). CDR3 length equals 15 residues. Germline CDR1 is MGHRA and CDR2 is YSYEKL. The ends were cut back, 1 base at V and 2 bases at J, with 12 bases in the middle.